A single sample is the source of the 10 T cell receptor beta chains below, sequenced in a study of early T cells in non-severe SARS-CoV-2 infection. Each CDR3 protein is one row after TCRdb ran MiXCR on the 5' RACE reads. The table shows roughly 56,000 distinct CDR3 sequences, with roughly a tenth occurring only once. Sample: whole blood. The receptors shown here come from an adult who was a healthcare worker with PCR-confirmed SARS-CoV-2 infection or an uninfected control (not recorded which).

This clonotype was seen repeatedly, ten times or more. The chain recombines TRBV18 with TRBJ1-1, with TRBD1 matching over 11 bases. The CDR3 contains 14 residues. Germline V gives CDR1 KGHSH, CDR2 LQKENI. V shed 6 bases, J shed 7 bases, and the junction held 7 bases outside the gene matches. The CDR3 bases are TGTGCCAGCTCGAGGACAGGGGGCGAGGTTGAAGCTTTCTTT. Protein sequence: CASSRTGGEVEAFF.

At least ten counts were recorded for this clonotype. This chain uses TRBV20-1 with TRBJ2-3; D remains ambiguous. Germline V gives CDR1 DFQATT, CDR2 SNEGSKA (reference sequence). V lost 0 bases, J lost 3 bases, and 10 bases lay in between. This CDR3 spans 14 amino acids. The CDR3 bases are TGCAGTGCTAGAGATCCCTCTCCTACAGATACGCAGTATTTT. Translation: CSARDPSPTDTQYF.

In its sample, this clonotype was seen many times. V usage is TRBV2 and J usage is TRBJ2-2; 8 bases match TRBD1. The CDR3 runs 15 residues. J was trimmed by 1 base and V by 6 bases; bases with no gene match: 4. Germline CDR1 SNHLY, CDR2 FYNNEI. CDR3 nucleotide sequence: TGTGCCAGCAGCTCCGGGACAGGGAACACCGGGGAGCTGTTTTTT. This gives the protein CASSSGTGNTGELFF.

By proportion, this clonotype is medium-sized. The CDR3 region has the DNA TGTGCCAGCAGCTCCCCCGGGACAGGGGAGTCGGGGGCCAAAAACATTCAGTACTTC. This encodes CASSSPGTGESGAKNIQYF. This rearrangement joins TRBV7-2 to TRBJ2-4; TRBD1 agrees at 10 bases. This CDR3 is built from 19 residues. After removal of 4 bases from V and 1 base from J, the junction contained 13 bases not matched to a gene. The V gene's germline CDR1 is SGHTA and CDR2 FQGNSA. The full variable domain, its missing parts supplied by reference TRBV7-2 and TRBJ2-4, is GAGVSQSPSNKVTEKGKDVELRCDPISGHTALYWYRQSLGQGLEFLIYFQGNSAPDKSGLPSDRFSAERTGGSVSTLTIQRTQQEDSAVYLCASSSPGTGESGAKNIQYFGAGTRLSVL.

This clonotype was detected only a few times. The chain is built from TRBV2 and TRBJ1-1, with 8 bases fitting TRBD1. This CDR3 has 13 amino acids. Trimming removed 7 bases from V and 4 bases from J; junction bases left unmatched: 5. Germline CDR1 and CDR2: SNHLY and FYNNEI. CDR3 protein: CASIRQGSTEAFF. In DNA form, the CDR3 reads TGTGCCAGCATCAGACAGGGGAGCACTGAAGCTTTCTTT.

V gene TRBV15 combines with J gene TRBJ2-1, with TRBD1 as a possible D gene (5 bases). V was clipped by 1 base and J by 6 bases, with 13 bases between them. The V gene's germline CDR1 is LNHNV and CDR2 YYDKDF (reference sequence). This CDR3 has 15 amino acids. CDR3: CATSRVIQGGNEQFF. CDR3 DNA sequence: TGTGCCACCAGCAGAGTCATTCAGGGTGGCAATGAGCAGTTCTTC. The full variable domain, completed using reference TRBV15 and TRBJ2-1, is DAMVIQNPRYQVTQFGKPVTLSCSQTLNHNVMYWYQQKSSQAPKLLFHYYDKDFNNEADTPDNFQSRRPNTSFCFLDIRSPGLGDTAMYLCATSRVIQGGNEQFFGPGTRLTVL.

This clonotype has a count of ten or more. The chain joins TRBV5-1 to TRBJ1-4, with D tentatively TRBD1 (6 bases). With 3 bases removed from V and 4 bases from J, the gap between germline ends came to 10 bases. Germline loops: CDR1 SGHRS, CDR2 YFSETQ. The CDR3 extends over 14 amino acids. CDR3 DNA sequence: TGCGCCAGCAGCTCTGGACAGCTTAATGAAAAACTGTTTTTT. Protein: CASSSGQLNEKLFF.

About this clonotype: A read error may explain this, as a much larger clone is one base away. This chain links TRBV12-3 or TRBV12-4 with TRBJ2-7, with a possible D match to TRBD1 (6 bases). The CDR3 totals 14 residues. Trimming pared 1 base from V and 5 bases from J, leaving 12 bases between. CDR3 nucleotide sequence: TGTGCCAGCAGTTTAGTCCCGGGACATGACGAGCAGTACTTC. Amino acids: CASSLVPGHDEQYF.

This clonotype was seen a few times. The V gene is TRBV30, the J gene TRBJ2-7; D possibly matches TRBD1 or TRBD2 (5 bases each). Germline CDR1 is GTSNPN and CDR2 is SVGIG (reference sequence). The CDR3 is made up of 12 amino acids. V was clipped by 5 bases and J by 2 bases, with 10 bases between them. The CDR3 nucleotides read TGTGCCTGGGCACGGGGCCCCTACGAGCAGTACTTC. It is translated as CAWARGPYEQYF.

In this sample, this clonotype turned up many times. V gene TRBV20-1 combines with J gene TRBJ1-6; 9 bases are shared with TRBD1. The germline V gene encodes CDR1 DFQATT and CDR2 SNEGSKA (reference sequence). V was clipped by 1 base and J by 4 bases; unmatched bases: 8. The CDR3 is 17 amino acids. CDR3 sequence reads: CSARVQGAEGYNSPLHF. CDR3 DNA: TGCAGTGCTAGAGTACAGGGGGCGGAGGGGTATAATTCACCCCTCCACTTT.